This T cell receptor beta chain was obtained from a study of shared clonotypes between healthy human individuals. The CDR3 extends over 15 amino acids. Looked up from germline, CDR1 is SGHKS and CDR2 is YYEKEE (reference sequence). Trimming shortened V by 3 bases and J by 4 bases, and 16 bases separated the two germline ends. This clone was seen just once. Repertoires were generated with immunoSEQ multiplex PCR, while TCRdb's copy carries only in-frame clones and drops some. The repertoire holds approximately 2,000,000 clones, with roughly 90% as singletons. The receptor was isolated from a man aged 18 to 29 in good health. Some clones in this sample may be carry-over from other donors' samples. The genes are TRBV5-5 and TRBJ2-5; a weak D match, TRBD2 (6 bases). The sample consisted of naive CD4+ T cells from PBMCs. Subset given: CD45RA+ positively selected. CDR3 region: CASSSKATGGETQYF. In DNA form, the CDR3 reads TGTGCCAGCAGCTCAAAGGCGACCGGGGGAGAGACCCAGTACTTC.